These T cell receptor beta chains were read from a single sample in a study of blood T cell repertoires in COVID-19. Sequencing was performed with immunoSEQ multiplex PCR; in TCRdb, only in-frame clones are kept and a portion is missing. This table has 130,000 or so clones, about 81% appearing once. Sequenced material: peripheral blood. The receptor source for this set is a woman aged 80 or over with acute or convalescent COVID-19. CDR3s include the opening cysteine and the closing phenylalanine or tryptophan. Each record gives: clone size, D gene, CDR3 length, J gene, V gene, CDR3 protein, CDR3 DNA. The D gene is left open where the match is weak. Clone size appears in some rows only: once, few, many, or a class for an expanded clone.

size: once; D: -; length: 16; J: TRBJ1-2; V: TRBV6-5; CDR3: CASSYSMAGDNYGYTF; DNA: TGTGCCAGCAGTTACTCGATGGCAGGGGATAACTATGGCTACACCTTC
size: -; D: -; length: 16; J: TRBJ1-1; V: TRBV4-1; CDR3: CASSQDSGSENTEAFF; DNA: TGCGCCAGCAGCCAAGATTCAGGCTCTGAGAACACTGAAGCTTTCTTT
size: once; D: TRBD1; length: 15; J: TRBJ1-2; V: TRBV15; CDR3: CATSRGQGGNYGYTF; DNA: TGTGCCACCAGCAGAGGACAGGGGGGAAACTATGGCTACACCTTC
size: -; D: TRBD2; length: 15; J: TRBJ2-2; V: TRBV10-3; CDR3: CAISESIGRAGELFF; DNA: TGTGCCATCAGTGAGTCGATCGGGAGGGCCGGGGAGCTGTTTTTT
size: -; D: -; length: 12; J: TRBJ1-1; V: TRBV6-1; CDR3: CASSEDSYEAFF; DNA: TGTGCCAGCAGTGAAGACAGCTATGAAGCTTTCTTT
size: -; D: -; length: 14; J: TRBJ2-7; V: TRBV14; CDR3: CASSLPTVPYEQYF; DNA: TGTGCCAGCAGCCTCCCGACAGTCCCCTACGAGCAGTACTTC
size: -; D: TRBD1; length: 17; J: TRBJ1-2; V: TRBV19; CDR3: CASSPQPPDRGTYGYTF; DNA: TGTGCCAGTAGTCCCCAACCACCCGACAGGGGGACCTATGGCTACACCTTC
size: -; D: TRBD2; length: 15; J: TRBJ2-1; V: TRBV2; CDR3: CASRGISGGDNEQFF; DNA: TGTGCCAGCAGAGGGATTAGCGGGGGAGACAATGAGCAGTTCTTC
size: -; D: -; length: 14; J: TRBJ1-1; V: TRBV19; CDR3: CASSIAGGNTEAFF; DNA: TGTGCCAGTAGTATAGCGGGGGGGAACACTGAAGCTTTCTTT
size: few; D: TRBD1; length: 13; J: TRBJ1-1; V: TRBV29-1; CDR3: CSARDSMNTEAFF; DNA: TGCAGCGCCAGGGACAGCATGAACACTGAAGCTTTCTTT
size: -; D: -; length: 13; J: TRBJ1-1; V: TRBV14; CDR3: CASSRRGNTEAFF; DNA: TGTGCCAGCAGCAGAAGGGGGAACACTGAAGCTTTCTTT
size: -; D: TRBD1; length: 17; J: TRBJ2-3; V: TRBV18; CDR3: CASSPRIRDRGMGTQYF; DNA: TGTGCCAGCTCACCGAGGATCCGGGACAGGGGAATGGGTACGCAGTATTTT